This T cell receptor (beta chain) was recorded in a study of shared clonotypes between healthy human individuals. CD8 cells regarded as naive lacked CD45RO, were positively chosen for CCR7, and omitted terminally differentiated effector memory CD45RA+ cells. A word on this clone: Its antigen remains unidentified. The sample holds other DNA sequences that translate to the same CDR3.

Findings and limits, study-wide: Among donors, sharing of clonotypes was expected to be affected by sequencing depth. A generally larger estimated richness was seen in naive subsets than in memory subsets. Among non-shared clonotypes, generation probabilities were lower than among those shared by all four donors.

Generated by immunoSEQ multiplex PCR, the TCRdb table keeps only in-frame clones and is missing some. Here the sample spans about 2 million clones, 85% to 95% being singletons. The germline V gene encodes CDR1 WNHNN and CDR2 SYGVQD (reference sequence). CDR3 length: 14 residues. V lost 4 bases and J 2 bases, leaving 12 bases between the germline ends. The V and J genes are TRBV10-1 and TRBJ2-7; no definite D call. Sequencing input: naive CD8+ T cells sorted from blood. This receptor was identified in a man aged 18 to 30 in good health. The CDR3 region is CASSAGLTPYEQYF. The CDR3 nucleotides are TGCGCCAGCAGTGCAGGCTTAACCCCCTACGAGCAGTACTTC.